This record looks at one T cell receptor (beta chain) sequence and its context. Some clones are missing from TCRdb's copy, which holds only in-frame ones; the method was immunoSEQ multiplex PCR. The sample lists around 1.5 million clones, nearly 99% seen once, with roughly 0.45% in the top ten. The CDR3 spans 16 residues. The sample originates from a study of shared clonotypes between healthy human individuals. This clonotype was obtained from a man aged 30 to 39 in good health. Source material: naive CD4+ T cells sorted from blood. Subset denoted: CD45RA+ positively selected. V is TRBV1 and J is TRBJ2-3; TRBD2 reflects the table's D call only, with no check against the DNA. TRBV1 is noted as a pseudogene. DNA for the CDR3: TGCACCAGCAGCCAAGCGCAGCGGGTAAGCACAGATACGCAGTATTTT. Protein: CTSSQAQRVSTDTQYF.